This T cell receptor beta chain was profiled in a study of beta chain features in type 1 diabetes (dated by TCRdb to the late 2010s). At the level of the whole study: No differences in mean age, gender distribution, total cell number or subset yield were found between patients and healthy donors. A total of roughly 98,000,000 sorted cells were examined across all samples, and a strong correlation was observed between cell number per subset and RNA yield. The study compared TCRB repertoires of sorted circulating CD4+ T cell subsets between recently diagnosed type 1 diabetes patients and matched healthy donors. Regulatory and stem cell-like memory subsets were obtained from only 8 patients and about eight healthy donors, while naive and central memory subsets were obtained from all 30 or so donors.

All of the isolated RNA was reverse transcribed with the High Capacity cDNA Reverse Transcription Kit, so expressed TCRB transcripts were sequenced. Deep immunoSEQ sequencing was performed on naive, central memory and regulatory T cell samples, with an average of roughly 4 million total reads per sample. Sorted cells were lysed in RLT buffer and RNA was extracted with DNase-treated RNeasy Micro or Mini kits, depending on cell number. To prevent cross-contamination, each cell subset was processed individually, whereas patient and healthy donor samples were processed jointly. The immunoSEQ multiplex PCR was used to amplify TCRB sequences from cDNA, yielding 87-bp fragments that span the CDR3 region. Sequencing of the amplicons was performed on the Illumina HiSeq platform. Per the authors' processing: PCR bias was corrected computationally using synthetic template baselines, and reads within Hamming distance 2 were collapsed, with unmergeable singletons discarded. Reads were aligned against IMGT so that V, D and J genes, CDR3 length and insertions or deletions at six rearrangement sites could be assigned. Within each subset, clonotype counts were normalized to the number of sorted cells before true diversity and Gini coefficients were calculated with the tcR R package. The overlap coefficient, calculated on TCRB nucleotide sequences, was used to measure repertoire sharing. Out-of-frame TCRB sequences from naive cells were analyzed as a proxy for the pre-selection repertoire. Not all clones reach the TCRdb copy of this immuneACCESS table, which keeps in-frame sequences only. Checked studies attribute under half of the gap to unresolved V genes and leave the rest unexplained. V, J and clone size reflect that table, while D and trimming were determined from the DNA. The sample table contains 550,000 to 850,000 clones; only one count was recorded for around 15% of them. The ten largest clones represent around 0.022% of the sample.

What the research found in general, with its limitations: Because the HLA sub-analyses included only small numbers of individuals, any influence of HLA type on TCRB rearrangement was left unresolved. Because cDNA was sequenced instead of genomic DNA, activated cells with high expression could be over-represented, although the groups did not differ in activation or CD3 levels. Fewer insertions and more nucleotide deletions at VDJ recombination sites were observed in patients with type 1 diabetes, implying thymic rearrangement abnormalities. Type 1 diabetes patients showed a moderate but significant shortening of TCRB CDR3 length in all four CD4+ subsets. Shorter templates might be favored by PCR, yet because patient and control samples were amplified and corrected together, any such skew would affect both groups equally. Naive, central memory and regulatory TCRB repertoires appeared to be more alike among patients than among healthy donors.

Looking up the germline V gene yields CDR1 KGHSH and CDR2 LQKENI. Trimming accounts for 1 base at V and 3 bases at J, while the number of junction bases matched to no gene is 5. The CDR3 has 15 amino acids, counting the end cysteine and phenylalanine. Just the 45-base CDR3 DNA is kept, in frame starting at base 1. From each donor, a single peripheral blood sample of 90 to 150 mL on average was drawn into heparinised tubes. A BD FACSAria II was used to sort naive, central memory, regulatory and stem cell-like memory CD4+ T cells with a panel that included CD45RO, CCR7, CD25, CD127, CD95 and CD27. Purity was above 98% for every sorted population. Right away, PBMCs were isolated by Lymphoprep density gradient centrifugation and were stained directly, with no culture step. To minimize batch effects, samples were stained and sorted in pairs, one healthy donor with one patient per experiment. Notes on this clone: Its recognized antigen is unknown. Per-base qualities were not stored, and no clone one base away is much larger.

The chain links TRBV18 with TRBJ1-1; 7 bases in the junction line up with TRBD1. The receptor comes from a young man with type 1 diabetes. Sequenced: naive CD4+ T cells from blood. Per the publication, the cell subset or site label means: true naive CD4+ T cells. The encoded CDR3 is CASSPLEGADTEAFF. The nucleotide sequence reads as follows: TGTGCCAGCTCACCACTTGAGGGGGCGGACACTGAAGCTTTCTTT.